What follows is one T cell receptor (beta chain) and its context. The target antigen is unknown. V lost 0 bases and J 0 bases, leaving 14 bases between the germline ends. Germline V gene sequence: CDR1 LGHNA, CDR2 YNFKEQ. CDR3 size: 17 residues. The PCR used 60 Vbeta and 13 Jbeta primers. Only in-frame clones appear in the TCRdb table, and some are missing; sequencing was by immunoSEQ multiplex PCR. Of about 170,000 clones listed, 60% to 80% are singletons. The entry originates in a study of cytomegalovirus exposure and HLA in healthy donors. The study's findings and limits: An analysis done earlier found most TCR beta V segments productive about 87% or about 30% of the time. Rare sequences made up most TCRs, while some public TCRs were found in many donors. A missense variant in DCLRE1C was later tied to TCR beta V- and J-gene trimming.

The chain employs TRBV4-2 and TRBJ1-1; the D is unclear. This receptor was identified in a man aged 35-49 years in good health and CMV-seronegative. Material for sequencing was PBMCs. The CDR3 reads CASSQDMAVEMNTEAFF. The CDR3 nucleotides are TGTGCCAGCAGCCAAGATATGGCGGTAGAAATGAACACTGAAGCTTTCTTT.